The TCR beta chain under discussion was sequenced for a study of T cells after yellow fever vaccination. Regarding the study as a whole: Contamination of FACS-sorted repertoires by abundant clonotypes from the bulk population could occur.

Making TCR cDNA involved 5'RACE template switching, which added UMIs and a universal primer site. One entry per CDR3 protein, called by TCRdb with MiXCR from the 5' RACE reads. The sample has roughly 400,000 distinct CDR3 sequences; about 17% are singletons. Germline V gene data show CDR1 as MNHEY and CDR2 as SMNVEV (reference sequence). The CDR3 has 16 residues. Trimming cost V 7 bases and J 0 bases, with 18 bases left between them. A few counts support this clonotype. The antigen is undetermined. This chain joins TRBV27 and TRBJ2-5; D uncertain. This sequence was found in a man between 18 and 35 years old who received the YFV17D yellow fever vaccine. Sequences were derived from PBMCs, sampled before the yellow fever booster vaccination. CDR3 sequence (DNA): TGTGCCAGCACCCCACAAGGACCGCGGTACCAAGAGACCCAGTACTTC. This translates into CASTPQGPRYQETQYF.